These 8 T cell receptor beta chains share one sample of origin, sequenced in a study of blood T cell repertoires in COVID-19. Using immunoSEQ multiplex PCR, the repertoire was profiled, and TCRdb retains in-frame clones only, with some absent. The data contain some 350,000 clones, around nine tenths of them seen just once; the ten biggest clones take up 2.5% to 4%. Sample: peripheral blood. These TCRs come from a woman aged 18-35 years who had recovered from COVID-19.

This chain links TRBV6-5 with TRBJ1-4; D perhaps matches TRBD1 (5 bases). With 4 bases removed from V and 13 bases from J, the gap between germline ends came to 19 bases. Germline V CDR1 and CDR2: MNHEY, SVGAGI. The CDR3 consists of 14 residues. CDR3 protein: CASSSSQTLGGLFF. Written as DNA, the CDR3 is TGTGCCAGCAGTTCCTCACAAACCTTGGGGGGACTGTTTTTT.

The gene calls are TRBV19 and TRBJ2-5, with a possible D match to TRBD1 (6 bases). The germline CDR1 and CDR2 sequences are LNHDA and SQIVND (reference sequence). Trimming removed 5 bases at V and 2 bases at J, with 9 bases between. The CDR3 totals 13 residues. CDR3 protein: CASSVGTQETQYF. The CDR3 bases are TGTGCCAGTAGTGTGGGGACACAAGAGACCCAGTACTTC.

The V call is TRBV11-2, the J call TRBJ2-5, with 8 bases fitting TRBD1. V lost 0 bases to trimming and J lost 11 bases; unmatched junction nucleotides: 2. There are 12 residues in the CDR3. Germline V lookup: CDR1 SGHAT, CDR2 FQNNGV. The CDR3 nucleotides are TGTGCCAGCAGCTTAGAGCGGGACAGGCAGTACTTC. This sequence encodes CASSLERDRQYF.

The chain has TRBV4-3 and TRBJ1-1; 7 positions agree with TRBD1. The V gene's germline CDR1 is LGHNA and CDR2 YSLEER. The CDR3 has 14 residues. The ends lost 5 bases at V and 3 bases at J; junction bases unmatched: 6. This CDR3 reads CASSGQGGYTEAFF. CDR3 DNA sequence: TGCGCCAGCAGCGGCCAGGGGGGCTACACTGAAGCTTTCTTT.

This chain links TRBV11-3 with TRBJ2-3, with 8 bases fitting TRBD2. Germline CDR1 reads SGHNT; CDR2 reads YENEEA. With V trimmed by 0 bases and J by 0 bases, 2 bases remained unmatched. CDR3 size: 16 residues. As DNA, the CDR3 is TGTGCCAGCAGCTTAGATGCTAGCGGGAGCACAGATACGCAGTATTTT. Translated, it gives CASSLDASGSTDTQYF.

The J gene is TRBJ1-2, the V gene TRBV6-5; D gene unclear. The germline V gene has CDR1 MNHEY and CDR2 SVGAGI. The CDR3 consists of 14 residues. V lost 0 bases and J lost 7, with 12 bases in between. CDR3 nucleotide sequence: TGTGCCAGCAGTTACTCTCGCGGGGTGGCTGGCTACACCTTC. The encoded protein is CASSYSRGVAGYTF.

The rearrangement links TRBV19 to TRBJ1-3, with 7 bases aligning to TRBD1. There are 14 residues in the CDR3. With V trimmed by 4 bases and J by 4 bases, 4 bases remained unmatched. CDR1 and CDR2 from the germline V gene are LNHDA and SQIVND (reference sequence). Here the CDR3 DNA reads TGTGCCAGTAGTACCGACAGGGCCGGAAACACCATATATTTT. It specifies CASSTDRAGNTIYF. The full variable domain, with the rest looked up from reference TRBV19 and TRBJ1-3, is DGGITQSPKYLFRKEGQNVTLSCEQNLNHDAMYWYRQDPGQGLRLIYYSQIVNDFQKGDIAEGYSVSREKKESFPLTVTSAQKNPTAFYLCASSTDRAGNTIYFGEGSWLTVV.

The chain employs TRBV7-8 and TRBJ1-5; tentatively, D is TRBD1 (6 bases). V was shortened by 1 base and J by 8 bases, with 15 bases between the two germline ends. This CDR3 is built from 15 residues. The germline V gene encodes CDR1 SGHVS and CDR2 FQNEAQ. CDR3 coding DNA: TGTGCCAGCAGCTTAGACTCAGGGGTTCAGGAGCCCCAGCATTTT. As protein: CASSLDSGVQEPQHF.